These 9 T cell receptor beta chains originate from one sample sequenced in a study of T cells in Graves' hyperthyroidism and ophthalmopathy. The TCR beta CDR3 regions underwent amplification using RNA transcripts as the source. A set of HTBI primers served as the primers for a first-round RT-PCR of the TCR CDR3. TCRdb reprocessed the multiplex PCR reads via MiXCR and lists one record per CDR3 protein. The table lists roughly 350,000 distinct CDR3 sequences, around 13% of them singletons, with about 18% in the top ten. The sample consisted of blood. These receptors were obtained from a woman between 25 and 40 years old with Graves' ophthalmopathy.

The V call is TRBV20-1, the J call TRBJ2-3; TRBD2 matches at 9 bases. J gave up 1 base and V 1 base, and 9 bases lay outside the gene matches. This CDR3 region has 17 residues. The V gene's germline CDR1 is DFQATT and CDR2 SNEGSKA (reference sequence). The CDR3 loop reads CSARAGVASGGTDTQYF. CDR3 DNA: TGCAGTGCTAGAGCCGGCGTGGCTAGCGGGGGCACAGATACGCAGTATTTT.

J is TRBJ2-1 and V is TRBV11-2, with 12 bases lining up with TRBD2. The CDR3 consists of 17 residues. The ends lost 0 bases at V and 8 bases at J; junction bases unmatched: 8. Germline V gives CDR1 SGHAT, CDR2 FQNNGV. Written as DNA, the CDR3 is TGTGCCAGCAGCTTAGAACTAGCGGGGGGCCCGTTCGATGAGCAGTTCTTC. This encodes CASSLELAGGPFDEQFF.

This clonotype was observed many times. The CDR3, as DNA: TGTGCCAGCAGTTTAAACTGGGATGATAAGACCCAGTACTTC. Translated: CASSLNWDDKTQYF. V and J are TRBV27 and TRBJ2-5; D gene unclear. Trimming cost V 2 bases and J 6 bases, with 13 bases left between them. Germline lookup yields CDR1 MNHEY and CDR2 SMNVEV (reference sequence). This CDR3 contains 14 residues.

This clonotype has ten or more counts. The gene calls are TRBV3-1 and TRBJ2-5; 13 bases align to TRBD2. V lost 4 bases, J lost 2 bases, and 4 bases stayed unmatched. Germline CDR1 LGHDT, CDR2 YNNKEL (reference sequence). The CDR3 covers 16 residues. CDR3 coding DNA: TGTGCCAGCAGCCCGCGACTAGCGGGGGGTCAAGAGACCCAGTACTTC. It translates to CASSPRLAGGQETQYF.

This clonotype has a count of ten or more. The chain recombines TRBV7-3 with TRBJ2-1; the D call may be TRBD1 or TRBD2 (5 bases each). Germline V CDR1 and CDR2: SGHTA, FQGTGA. V was pared by 8 bases and J by 5 bases, with 13 bases between. The CDR3 runs to 13 residues. Here the CDR3 DNA reads TGTGCCAGCTCAACGGGGACCCACAATGAGCAGTTCTTC. Protein: CASSTGTHNEQFF.

This clonotype was seen at least ten times. The chain recombines TRBV12-3 or TRBV12-4 with TRBJ1-6; TRBD1 aligns across 7 bases. J lost 10 bases, V lost 5 bases, and 11 bases had no gene match. This CDR3 has 15 amino acids. The chain's CDR3 is CASSPMTGSGSPLHF. For the CDR3, the DNA is TGTGCCAGCAGTCCCATGACAGGGTCAGGGTCACCCCTCCACTTT.

The table lists this clonotype with a few counts. V is TRBV7-6 and J is TRBJ2-7; D perhaps matches TRBD1 (6 bases). V dropped 1 base and J dropped 2 bases, with 12 bases sitting between them. Germline CDR1 and CDR2: SGHVS and FNYEAQ. The CDR3 consists of 15 residues. The CDR3, as DNA: TGTGCCAGCAGCTTAGAGTCTCGGGACACCTACGAGCAGTACTTC. It specifies CASSLESRDTYEQYF.

This clonotype was seen ten or more times. J is TRBJ2-7 and V is TRBV4-1, with 10 bases fitting TRBD2. V lost 3 bases and J lost 4; bases outside the gene matches: 12. Germline assignment: CDR1 MGHRA and CDR2 YSYEKL. This CDR3 contains 17 residues. CDR3 loop: CASSHSIRVTSGYEQYF. The CDR3 DNA reads TGCGCCAGCAGCCATTCTATCAGGGTGACTAGCGGGTACGAGCAGTACTTC.

The chain uses TRBV3-1 and TRBJ2-7, with a possible D match to TRBD1 (6 bases). Germline values: CDR1 LGHDT, CDR2 YNNKEL (reference sequence). The CDR3 extends over 13 amino acids. Deletions cut 0 bases from V and 7 bases from J, with 10 bases between. The CDR3 region has the DNA TGTGCCAGCAGCCAAGAAGGCAGGGGAGAGCAGTACTTC. This codes for CASSQEGRGEQYF.